The present T cell receptor beta chain was sequenced within a study of blood T cell repertoires in COVID-19. About the study: Specimens from acute and convalescent COVID-19 originated in the United States, Italy and Spain. Nucleic acid was either cDNA or gDNA, and it came from T cells, B-cell-depleted T cells, or PBMCs.

Original processing notes: Amplification from reference gene primers served as the basis for estimated nucleated cell counts. Produced via immunoSEQ multiplex PCR; TCRdb's table is partial and in-frame only. Clone size and the V and J calls come from that table; the DNA yielded D and trimming. The sample lists under 75,000 clones; 88% were seen once. Germline lookup yields CDR1 MDHEN and CDR2 SYDVKM. V shed 8 bases, J shed 7 bases, and the junction held 9 bases outside the gene matches. The CDR3 is made up of 13 amino acids. This receptor was identified in a human donor in a cohort sampled during active COVID-19. Sequences were obtained from peripheral blood. The chain is built from TRBV28 and TRBJ1-2, with 8 bases matching TRBD1. CDR3 bases: TGTGCCAGCGGATCGACAGGGGTAGGTGGCTACACCTTC. The encoded protein is CASGSTGVGGYTF.